This T cell receptor beta chain was retrieved from a study of regulatory T cells in long-lasting Graves disease. Regarding the study as a whole: The small sample size may have reduced accuracy. Those with persistent Graves' had less TCR diversity than newly diagnosed patients.

From germline, CDR1 is LNHDA and CDR2 SQIVND (reference sequence). V was clipped by 2 bases and J by 3 bases, with 14 bases between them. The CDR3 is 15 residues long. RNA from PBMCs was the source of the TCR library. Graves' disease diagnosis used American Thyroid Association guidelines. In Xi'an, China, an endocrinology department was the source of patients. TCRdb called the reads again in MiXCR, with one record for every CDR3 protein. Among more than 850 distinct CDR3 sequences listed, approximately 74% were seen once. About this clonotype itself: Antigen specificity is unknown.

This chain joins TRBV19 and TRBJ2-7; the D gene is possibly TRBD1 (6 bases). This TCR was sampled from a woman aged 40 to 50 with Graves disease. Source: peripheral blood mononuclear cells (PBMCs), taken with antithyroid drug treatment, in newly diagnosed or persistent Graves disease (not recorded which). The CDR3 bases are TGTGCCAGTAGTATACAGGCAGGGGCCGACTACGAGCAGTACTTC. Protein sequence: CASSIQAGADYEQYF.